The source of this T cell receptor beta chain is a study of shared clonotypes between healthy human individuals. The CDR3 consists of 12 residues. In germline, CDR1 is SQVTM, CDR2 ANQGSEA. Trimming pared 5 bases from V and 6 bases from J, leaving 13 bases between. The table came from immunoSEQ multiplex PCR; TCRdb's copy has only in-frame clones and leaves some out. The sample consists of about 680,000 clones, about three quarters of them appearing once. Specimen: memory CD4+ T cells sorted from blood. This sample's subset: CD45RA-negative fraction. This sequence joins TRBV29-1 and TRBJ1-1; TRBD1 might be the D (6 bases). This sequence originates from a woman aged 30 to 39 in good health. The CDR3 DNA reads as TGCAGCGTTCAGGGGCGCGACTCTGAAGCTTTCTTT. Its translation: CSVQGRDSEAFF.